This T cell receptor (beta chain) comes out of a study of blood T cell repertoires in COVID-19. Across the study: Collection of acute and convalescent COVID-19 samples took place in the United States, Italy and Spain. T cells, B-cell-depleted T cells, or PBMCs provided the cDNA or gDNA that served as material.

In the original analysis: How many nucleated cells were present was estimated from reference gene primer amplification. Some clones are missing from TCRdb's copy, which holds only in-frame ones; the method was immunoSEQ multiplex PCR. V and J calls and clone size are those listed in that table; D and trimming were worked out from the DNA. Of roughly 32,000 clones in the sample, 70% to 80% are singletons; the top ten hold around 15%. This clone was seen once. The V and J ends lost 1 base and 0 bases respectively, with 10 bases between them. This CDR3 is 15 amino acids long. Per the germline V gene, CDR1 is SGDLS and CDR2 is YYNGEE.

Sample: peripheral blood. The genes are TRBV9 and TRBJ1-2; TRBD1 is a possible D gene (6 bases). The receptor comes from a human donor in a cohort sampled during active COVID-19. In DNA, the CDR3 is TGTGCCAGCAGCGTAAACCCAGGGGCTAACTATGGCTACACCTTC. It encodes CASSVNPGANYGYTF.